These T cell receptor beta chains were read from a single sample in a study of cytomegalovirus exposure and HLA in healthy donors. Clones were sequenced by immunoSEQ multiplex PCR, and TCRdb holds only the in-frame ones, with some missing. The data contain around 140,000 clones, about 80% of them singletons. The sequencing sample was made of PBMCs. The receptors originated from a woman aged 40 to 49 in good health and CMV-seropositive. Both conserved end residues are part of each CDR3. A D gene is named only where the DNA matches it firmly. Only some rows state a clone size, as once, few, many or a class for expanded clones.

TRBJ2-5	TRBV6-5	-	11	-	CASRLRDTQYF	TGTGCCAGCAGGTTACGGGATACCCAGTACTTC
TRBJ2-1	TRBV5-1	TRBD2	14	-	CAGSFSGSIDEQFF	TGCGCCGGCAGCTTCAGCGGGAGCATCGATGAGCAGTTCTTC
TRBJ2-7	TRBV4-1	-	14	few	CASRARTTSYEQYF	TGCGCCAGTCGGGCCAGGACTACAAGCTACGAGCAGTACTTC
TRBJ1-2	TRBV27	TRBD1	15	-	CASRSVGQGARGYTF	TGTGCCAGCAGGTCTGTGGGACAGGGGGCGAGAGGCTACACCTTC
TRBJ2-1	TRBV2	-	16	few	CASSENPTASYNEQFF	TGTGCCAGCAGTGAAAACCCGACTGCCTCCTACAATGAGCAGTTCTTC
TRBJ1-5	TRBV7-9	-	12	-	CSSSQGGQPQHF	TGTTCCAGCAGCCAAGGGGGTCAGCCCCAGCATTTT
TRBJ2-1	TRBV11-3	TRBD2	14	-	CASSFGGGPYEQFF	TGTGCCAGCAGCTTCGGGGGAGGGCCGTATGAGCAGTTCTTC
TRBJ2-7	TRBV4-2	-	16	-	CASSQDALTPTYEQYF	TGTGCCAGCAGCCAAGATGCCCTGACTCCTACCTACGAGCAGTACTTC
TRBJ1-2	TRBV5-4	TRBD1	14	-	CASSQSQGNYGYTF	TGTGCCAGCAGTCAATCACAGGGGAACTATGGCTACACCTTC
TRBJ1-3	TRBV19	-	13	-	CASSGRVGDTIYF	TGTGCCAGTAGTGGCAGGGTAGGGGACACCATATATTTT
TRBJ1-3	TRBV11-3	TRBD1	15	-	CASSRERTGRDTIYF	TGTGCCAGCAGCCGCGAACGGACAGGGCGAGACACCATATATTTT
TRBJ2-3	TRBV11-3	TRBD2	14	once	CASTLSSGSDTQYF	TGTGCCAGCACCCTGAGTAGCGGGAGTGATACGCAGTATTTT
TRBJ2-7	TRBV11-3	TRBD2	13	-	CASSKGRGYEQYF	TGTGCCAGCAGCAAGGGGCGGGGGTACGAGCAGTACTTC
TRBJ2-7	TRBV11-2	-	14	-	CASSLDQGSYEQYF	TGTGCCAGCAGCTTAGATCAGGGCTCCTACGAGCAGTACTTC
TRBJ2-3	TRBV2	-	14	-	CASSSQTGTDTQYF	TGTGCCAGCAGTTCTCAGACAGGCACAGATACGCAGTATTTT
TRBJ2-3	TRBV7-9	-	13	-	CASSRGDADTQYF	TGTGCCAGCAGCAGAGGCGATGCAGATACGCAGTATTTT
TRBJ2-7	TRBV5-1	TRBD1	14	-	CASSLGGQGQKQYF	TGCGCCAGCAGCTTGGGTGGACAGGGTCAAAAGCAGTACTTC
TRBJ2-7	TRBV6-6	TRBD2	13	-	CASSFSGSYEQYF	TGTGCCAGCAGTTTTAGCGGGAGCTACGAGCAGTACTTC
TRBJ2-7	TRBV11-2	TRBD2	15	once	CASSLAGLAGPEQYF	TGTGCCAGCAGCTTAGCGGGACTAGCGGGACCCGAGCAGTACTTC
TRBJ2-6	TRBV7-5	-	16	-	CADRGRPASGANVLTF	TGTGCCGATAGGGGTCGGCCAGCCTCTGGGGCCAACGTCCTGACTTTC
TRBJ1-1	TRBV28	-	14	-	CASTTDRYVTEAFF	TGTGCCAGCACCACCGACAGATACGTCACTGAAGCTTTCTTT
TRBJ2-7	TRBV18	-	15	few	CASSPFSGGKDEQYF	TGTGCCAGCTCACCATTTAGTGGGGGGAAGGACGAGCAGTACTTC
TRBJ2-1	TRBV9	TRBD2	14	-	CASSVGGGSSEQFF	TGTGCCAGCAGCGTAGGAGGCGGGAGCTCTGAGCAGTTCTTC
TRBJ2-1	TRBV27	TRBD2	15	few	CASSYVREVRNEQFF	TGTGCCAGCAGTTACGTGCGGGAGGTCCGCAATGAGCAGTTCTTC
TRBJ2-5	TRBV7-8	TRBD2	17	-	CASSLARTSGLQETQYF	TGTGCCAGCAGCTTAGCACGGACTAGCGGGCTTCAAGAGACCCAGTACTTC
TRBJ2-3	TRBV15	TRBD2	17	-	CATSRPGLAGGMDTQYF	TGTGCCACCAGCAGGCCGGGACTAGCGGGAGGAATGGATACGCAGTATTTT
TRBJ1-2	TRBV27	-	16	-	CASSLTPGRVLTGYTF	TGTGCCAGCAGTTTAACCCCGGGCAGGGTCCTCACTGGCTACACCTTC
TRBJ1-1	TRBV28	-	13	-	CASNPGQNTEAFF	TGTGCCAGCAACCCCGGACAGAACACTGAAGCTTTCTTT
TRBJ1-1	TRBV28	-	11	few	CASGDVRAAFF	TGTGCCAGCGGAGACGTTCGAGCAGCTTTCTTT
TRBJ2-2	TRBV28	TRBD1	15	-	CASSEQGALTGELFF	TGTGCCAGCAGTGAACAGGGGGCGCTGACCGGGGAGCTGTTTTTT
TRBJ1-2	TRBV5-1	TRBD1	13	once	CASSTGTVYGYTF	TGCGCCAGCAGTACAGGGACAGTCTATGGCTACACCTTC
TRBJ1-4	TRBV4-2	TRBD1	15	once	CASSQTGTEDEKLFF	TGTGCCAGCAGCCAGACCGGGACAGAAGATGAAAAACTGTTTTTT
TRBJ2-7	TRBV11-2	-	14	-	CASSSTAGFHEQYF	TGTGCCAGCAGCAGCACGGCAGGCTTCCACGAGCAGTACTTC
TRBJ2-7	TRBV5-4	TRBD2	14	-	CASSAVAGPYEQYF	TGTGCCAGCAGCGCAGTAGCGGGTCCCTACGAGCAGTACTTC
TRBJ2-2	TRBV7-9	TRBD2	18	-	CSSRAKGPTSGRTGELFF	TGTTCCAGCAGAGCAAAAGGACCCACTAGCGGGAGAACCGGGGAGCTGTTTTTT
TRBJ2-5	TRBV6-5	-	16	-	CASSFTGLVGSETQYF	TGTGCCAGCAGTTTCACAGGGTTGGTGGGGTCGGAGACCCAGTACTTC
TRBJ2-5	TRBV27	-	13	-	CASSFTGRETQYF	TGTGCCAGCAGTTTTACAGGCAGAGAGACCCAGTACTTC
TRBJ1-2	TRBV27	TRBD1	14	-	CASSRQGSGYGYTF	TGTGCCAGCAGTAGACAGGGTTCGGGGTATGGCTACACCTTC